This T cell receptor (beta chain) was captured in a study of T cells in Graves' hyperthyroidism and ophthalmopathy. Study context: At initial diagnosis, before any treatment had begun, peripheral blood was obtained.

V was clipped by 4 bases and J by 6 bases; unmatched bases: 3. This CDR3 region has 14 residues. Germline V gene sequence: CDR1 LGHDT, CDR2 YNNKEL (reference sequence). TCR beta CDR3 regions were amplified from RNA. The HTBI primer set served for first-round RT-PCR of the TCR CDR3. MiXCR, run by TCRdb on the multiplex PCR reads, gives a single entry per CDR3 protein. The sample contains some 490,000 distinct CDR3 sequences, approximately 22% of which appear only once. Ophthalmopathy patients had moderate-to-severe active disease, CAS ≥3, NOSPECS ≥4, and disease duration under 3 months. The sample holds a few counts of this clonotype.

This TCR derives from a woman between 70 and 85 years old with Graves' ophthalmopathy. The chain carries TRBV3-1 and TRBJ2-2; 9 bases agree with TRBD1. The specimen sequenced was blood. The CDR3 DNA is TGTGCCAGCAGCCGGGGACAGGGCGCCGGGGAGCTGTTTTTT. It codes for CASSRGQGAGELFF. Using reference TRBV3-1 and TRBJ2-2 for the parts outside the CDR3, the full variable domain is DTAVSQTPKYLVTQMGNDKSIKCEQNLGHDTMYWYKQDSKKFLKIMFSYNNKELIINETVPNRFSPKSPDKAHLNLHINSLELGDSAVYFCASSRGQGAGELFFGEGSRLTVL.